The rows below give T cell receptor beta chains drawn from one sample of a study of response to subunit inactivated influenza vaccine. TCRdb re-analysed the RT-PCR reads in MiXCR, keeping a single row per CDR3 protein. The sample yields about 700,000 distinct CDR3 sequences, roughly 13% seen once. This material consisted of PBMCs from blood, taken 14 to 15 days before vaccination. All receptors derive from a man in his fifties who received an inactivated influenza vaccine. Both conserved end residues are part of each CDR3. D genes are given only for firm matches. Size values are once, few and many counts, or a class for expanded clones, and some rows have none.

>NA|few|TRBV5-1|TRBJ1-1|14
CASSGRGEGAEAFF
TGCGCCAGCAGCGGACGGGGGGAGGGAGCTGAAGCTTTCTTT
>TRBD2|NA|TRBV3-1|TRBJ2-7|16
CASSPGAAGGAYEQYF
TGTGCCAGCAGCCCGGGGGCAGCGGGGGGCGCCTACGAGCAGTACTTC
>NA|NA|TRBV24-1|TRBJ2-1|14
CATSEGGRRHEQFF
TGTGCCACCAGTGAAGGAGGACGCAGGCATGAGCAGTTCTTC
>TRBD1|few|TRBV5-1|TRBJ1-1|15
CASSPQGARNTEAFF
TGCGCCAGCAGCCCACAGGGGGCTAGGAACACTGAAGCTTTCTTT
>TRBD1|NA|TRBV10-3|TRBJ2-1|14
CAISRTGWGNEQFF
TGTGCCATCAGCAGGACAGGGTGGGGGAATGAGCAGTTCTTC
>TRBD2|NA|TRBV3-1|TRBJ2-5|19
CASSRRGSSGRQLQETQYF
TGTGCCAGCAGCCGTCGGGGATCTAGCGGGAGGCAACTCCAAGAGACCCAGTACTTC
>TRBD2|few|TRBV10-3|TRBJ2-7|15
CAISGTSGASYEQYF
TGTGCCATCAGTGGGACTAGCGGGGCCTCCTACGAGCAGTACTTC
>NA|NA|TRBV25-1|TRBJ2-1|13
CASSAFPTNEQFF
TGTGCCAGCAGTGCTTTCCCTACCAATGAGCAGTTCTTC
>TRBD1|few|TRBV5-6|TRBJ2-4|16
CASSQRQGNAANIQYF
TGTGCCAGCAGCCAAAGACAGGGGAATGCAGCAAACATTCAGTACTTC
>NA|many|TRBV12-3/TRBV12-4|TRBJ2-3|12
CASSSPTDTQYF
TGTGCCAGCAGTTCCCCCACAGATACGCAGTATTTT
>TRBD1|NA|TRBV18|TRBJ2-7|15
CASSPPGQGDREQYF
TGTGCCAGCTCACCCCCGGGACAGGGGGACCGTGAGCAGTACTTC
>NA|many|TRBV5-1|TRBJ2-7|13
CASSLPGTYEQYF
TGCGCCAGCAGCTTGCCCGGAACCTACGAGCAGTACTTC
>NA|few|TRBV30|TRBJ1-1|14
CAWTALGGGAEAFF
TGTGCCTGGACCGCGCTCGGGGGTGGGGCTGAAGCTTTCTTT
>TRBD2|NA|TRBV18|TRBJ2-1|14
CASSAGGSLSEQFF
TGTGCCAGCTCCGCGGGGGGATCGTTAAGTGAGCAGTTCTTC